Listed below are T cell receptor beta chains from one sample, sequenced in a study of tumor-infiltrating lymphocytes in primary liver carcinoma. TCRdb recomputed calls from the multiplex PCR reads with MiXCR, one row per CDR3 protein. Of 180,000 or so distinct CDR3 sequences in the sample, about 60% were seen once. Sequencing was done on a sample of peripheral blood. These receptors were taken from a man in his forties with primary liver carcinoma and hepatitis B virus infection. Each CDR3 is given with its conserved first and last residue. The D gene is left open where the match is weak. Some rows mark clone size as missing; the rest say once, few, many or name a class of expanded clone.

D	J	V	size	CDR3	DNA
.	TRBJ2-6	TRBV6-5	.	CASGGPGANVLTF	TGTGCCAGCGGTGGTCCGGGGGCCAACGTCCTGACTTTC
.	TRBJ2-5	TRBV4-2	.	CASSHAQGDGTQYF	TGTGCCAGCAGCCACGCACAGGGTGACGGGACCCAGTACTTC
TRBD1	TRBJ2-3	TRBV29-1	many	CSVWTGDGQYF	TGCAGCGTTTGGACAGGGGATGGGCAGTATTTT
.	TRBJ2-5	TRBV11-2	.	CASSLGQLHQETQYF	TGTGCCAGCAGTTTGGGGCAGCTTCACCAAGAGACCCAGTACTTC
.	TRBJ2-3	TRBV11-2	.	CASTHKRDSTDTQYF	TGTGCCAGCACTCATAAACGGGACAGCACAGATACGCAGTATTTT
.	TRBJ2-5	TRBV6-5	.	CASSYSIWDSNGGQETQYF	TGTGCCAGCAGTTACTCAATTTGGGATTCAAACGGGGGCCAAGAGACCCAGTACTTC
TRBD2	TRBJ2-2	TRBV5-4	.	CASSSYGGRTFNTVELFF	TGTGCCAGCAGCTCCTATGGCGGGAGGACCTTCAACACCGTGGAGCTGTTTTTT
TRBD2	TRBJ2-3	TRBV6-2/TRBV6-3	.	CASTQLRLAGRADTQYF	TGTGCCAGCACCCAGCTCCGACTAGCGGGACGCGCAGATACGCAGTATTTT
.	TRBJ1-1	TRBV10-2	.	CASRLTGNTEAFF	TGCGCCAGCAGACTGACAGGGAACACTGAAGCTTTCTTT
TRBD2	TRBJ2-4	TRBV6-1	.	CASSPSPPGGLVNIQYF	TGTGCCAGCAGCCCGAGCCCCCCGGGAGGGCTCGTAAACATTCAGTACTTC
TRBD2	TRBJ2-1	TRBV6-1	few	CASALAGGPAEQFF	TGTGCCAGCGCCCTAGCGGGAGGGCCTGCTGAGCAGTTCTTC
.	TRBJ1-5	TRBV12-5	few	CASGLTGLSQPQHF	TGTGCTAGTGGGCTCACCGGCCTCAGCCAGCCCCAGCATTTT
.	TRBJ2-2	TRBV11-2	.	CASSISLVVTGELFF	TGTGCCAGCAGTATCAGCCTAGTGGTCACCGGTGAGCTGTTTTTT
.	TRBJ2-3	TRBV11-3	medium-sized	CASSLDRMDTQYF	TGTGCCAGCAGCTTAGATCGGATGGATACGCAGTATTTT
.	TRBJ2-3	TRBV11-2	many	CASSLGASLSTDTQYF	TGTGCCAGCAGCTTAGGGGCTAGCCTTAGCACAGATACGCAGTATTTT
.	TRBJ2-6	TRBV29-1	many	CSVLGLGANVLTF	TGCAGCGTTCTGGGGCTTGGGGCCAACGTCCTGACTTTC
.	TRBJ2-2	TRBV10-3	once	CAISVKTVNTGELFF	TGTGCCATCAGTGTGAAGACAGTTAACACCGGGGAGCTGTTTTTT
TRBD2	TRBJ2-7	TRBV11-2	many	CASSLGLAGTDYEQYF	TGTGCCAGCAGCTTGGGACTAGCGGGTACTGACTACGAGCAGTACTTC
TRBD1	TRBJ2-3	TRBV29-1	many	CSVGRGQRDTQYF	TGCAGCGTTGGCAGGGGGCAGAGAGATACGCAGTATTTT
.	TRBJ2-1	TRBV6-5	.	CANSSIASYNEQFF	TGTGCCAACAGTTCAATAGCTTCCTACAATGAGCAGTTCTTC
.	TRBJ2-5	TRBV6-6	.	CASSYGQGKTQYF	TGTGCCAGCAGTTATGGTCAGGGAAAGACCCAGTACTTC
.	TRBJ2-7	TRBV6-2/TRBV6-3	.	CAISYGGGPYEQYF	TGTGCCATCAGTTACGGGGGCGGACCCTACGAGCAGTACTTC
.	TRBJ2-1	TRBV4-1	.	CASSHHTRRATVGNEQFF	TGCGCCAGCAGCCACCATACTCGCCGGGCCACTGTTGGGAATGAGCAGTTCTTC
.	TRBJ2-2	TRBV11-2	.	CASSLEPTGITEELFF	TGTGCCAGCAGCTTAGAACCAACAGGGATCACCGAGGAGCTGTTTTTT
.	TRBJ2-7	TRBV6-6	few	CASSYGQGYSEQYF	TGTGCCAGCAGTTACGGCCAGGGATATAGCGAGCAGTACTTC
.	TRBJ1-1	TRBV29-1	.	CSPNGAFF	TGCAGCCCCAATGGTGCTTTCTTT
TRBD2	TRBJ2-5	TRBV4-2	few	CASSQDRGGTQYF	TGTGCCAGCAGCCAAGATCGGGGGGGGACCCAGTACTTC
.	TRBJ2-3	TRBV4-1	.	CARSQVAGVKDTQYF	TGCGCCCGCAGCCAAGTAGCAGGGGTGAAAGATACGCAGTATTTT
.	TRBJ2-3	TRBV11-3	many	CASSLGAAPSTDTQYF	TGTGCCAGCAGCTTAGGAGCGGCCCCTAGCACAGATACGCAGTATTTT
TRBD1	TRBJ1-2	TRBV6-1	.	CASSMAGGIEYGYTF	TGTGCCAGCAGTATGGCAGGGGGTATTGAGTATGGCTACACCTTC
.	TRBJ2-7	TRBV6-1	.	CASSQGFVTSYDEQYF	TGTGCCAGCAGCCAAGGATTTGTGACCTCCTACGACGAGCAGTACTTC
TRBD2	TRBJ2-1	TRBV29-1	.	CSASGRELLLNEQFF	TGCAGCGCCTCGGGGCGGGAGCTACTCCTCAATGAGCAGTTCTTC
.	TRBJ2-2	TRBV6-5	.	CASSYGAGRTGELFF	TGTGCCAGCAGTTACGGAGCAGGGCGCACCGGGGAGCTGTTTTTT
.	TRBJ2-5	TRBV10-3	many	CAISGPSPGETQYF	TGTGCCATCAGTGGGCCATCGCCGGGAGAGACCCAGTACTTC
.	TRBJ2-1	TRBV28	once	CASSSRAGGSYNVQFF	TGTGCCAGCAGCTCTCGTGCAGGAGGTTCCTACAATGTGCAGTTCTTC
.	TRBJ2-3	TRBV6-6	few	CASSSLDSRDNTDTQYF	TGTGCCAGCAGTTCCCTGGACAGCCGAGACAACACAGATACGCAGTATTTT
.	TRBJ2-3	TRBV11-3	.	CASSLAHRDTQYF	TGTGCCAGCAGCTTAGCACACAGAGATACGCAGTATTTT
TRBD2	TRBJ2-7	TRBV11-2	once	CVSRRLAGTYEQYF	TGTGTCAGCAGAAGACTAGCGGGAACCTACGAGCAGTACTTC
.	TRBJ2-5	TRBV29-1	.	CSTRVGETQYF	TGCAGCACCAGAGTAGGGGAGACCCAGTACTTC
.	TRBJ2-3	TRBV11-2	.	CASISPLTDTQYF	TGTGCCAGCATCTCCCCACTTACAGATACGCAGTATTTT
TRBD2	TRBJ2-3	TRBV10-3	.	CAISERAGATDSQYF	TGTGCTATCAGTGAGAGAGCGGGAGCAACAGATTCGCAGTATTTT
.	TRBJ2-7	TRBV14	.	CASSQDLSPGYSYEQYF	TGTGCCAGCAGCCAAGATCTATCCCCGGGGTACTCCTACGAGCAGTACTTC
.	TRBJ2-1	TRBV5-5	.	CASSFEGDFYNEQFF	TGTGCCAGCAGCTTTGAGGGAGACTTTTACAATGAGCAGTTCTTC
.	TRBJ2-3	TRBV29-1	.	CSVAEPGTQYF	TGCAGCGTCGCAGAACCGGGTACGCAGTATTTT
TRBD2	TRBJ2-2	TRBV11-2	few	CASSSRAGVTRELFF	TGTGCCAGTAGCTCTAGGGCGGGAGTTACCAGGGAGCTGTTTTTT
.	TRBJ2-1	TRBV5-1	few	CASSLENNEQFF	TGCGCCAGCAGCTTGGAGAACAATGAGCAGTTCTTC
TRBD1	TRBJ1-2	TRBV12-5	.	CAGGLILGQGLYGYTF	TGTGCTGGTGGTTTGATCTTAGGACAGGGGCTCTATGGCTACACCTTC
.	TRBJ2-1	TRBV5-1	.	CASSLVHGGDNEQFF	TGCGCCAGCAGCTTGGTTCACGGAGGGGACAATGAGCAGTTCTTC
TRBD2	TRBJ2-1	TRBV11-3	many	CASSFGTNYNEQFF	TGTGCCAGCAGCTTCGGGACTAACTACAATGAGCAGTTCTTC